This T cell receptor (beta chain) appears in the sequencing data of a study of cytomegalovirus exposure and HLA in healthy donors. The primer mix had 60 Vbeta and 13 Jbeta primers. TCRdb's table, derived via immunoSEQ multiplex PCR, lists solely in-frame clones and lacks some. The sample lists approximately 220,000 clones, roughly 80% seen once, with around a sixth in the top ten. The CDR3 runs to 15 residues. From germline, CDR1 is MNHNS and CDR2 SASEGT. Trimming removed 6 bases at V and 1 base at J, with 10 bases between. The V call is TRBV6-1, the J call TRBJ2-6; weak D call: TRBD1 (5 bases). The sequenced sample was PBMCs. This clonotype was sampled from a man between 40 and 49 years old in good health and CMV-seronegative. The DNA of the CDR3 is TGTGCCAGCAGGGACAATCTATCTGGGGCCAACGTCCTGACTTTC. Protein: CASRDNLSGANVLTF.